This T cell receptor beta chain was recorded in a study of cytomegalovirus exposure and HLA in healthy donors. The V gene's germline CDR1 is LNHDA and CDR2 SQIVND (reference sequence). V shed 8 bases and J shed 1 base, with 23 bases lying between them. CDR3 length equals 17 residues. PCR primers comprised 60 Vbeta and 13 Jbeta primers. Generated by immunoSEQ multiplex PCR, the TCRdb table keeps only in-frame clones and is missing some. Listed are about 67,000 clones; approximately 5.3% falls within the top ten. The sequencing input was PBMCs. The source is a woman between 35 and 50 years old in good health and CMV-seropositive. This chain uses TRBV19 with TRBJ1-1, with D maybe TRBD1 (6 bases). As DNA, the CDR3 is TGTGCCAGTCTTCAACAGGGACGATATCGAGCGAACACTGAAGCTTTCTTT. Its protein is CASLQQGRYRANTEAFF.